This TCR beta chain was sequenced during a study of blood T cell repertoires in COVID-19. As for the study in general: Samples came from the United States, Italy and Spain, spanning acute and convalescent COVID-19. Sources were T cells, B-cell-depleted T cells, or PBMCs; the material itself was cDNA or gDNA.

Under the authors' procedure: Estimates of nucleated cell counts were drawn from the amplification of reference gene primers. Assay: immunoSEQ multiplex PCR; the TCRdb copy retains only in-frame clones and omits some. Clone size and V and J calls were adopted from that table, with D and trimming inferred from the DNA. The sample contains 200,000 to 300,000 clones, just under 85% of which appear only once. The CDR3 sequence is 13 residues long. Germline V CDR1 and CDR2: SNHLY, FYNNEI. The V end lost 8 bases, the J end lost 5 bases, and 15 bases lay between the germline ends. V usage is TRBV2 and J usage is TRBJ2-5, with a possible D match to TRBD1 (6 bases). This receptor was identified in a man in his forties or fifties with acute or convalescent COVID-19. Sequenced material: peripheral blood. CDR3 amino acids: CASVTGRQETQYF. The CDR3 DNA reads as TGTGCCAGCGTCACAGGGAGACAGGAGACCCAGTACTTC.